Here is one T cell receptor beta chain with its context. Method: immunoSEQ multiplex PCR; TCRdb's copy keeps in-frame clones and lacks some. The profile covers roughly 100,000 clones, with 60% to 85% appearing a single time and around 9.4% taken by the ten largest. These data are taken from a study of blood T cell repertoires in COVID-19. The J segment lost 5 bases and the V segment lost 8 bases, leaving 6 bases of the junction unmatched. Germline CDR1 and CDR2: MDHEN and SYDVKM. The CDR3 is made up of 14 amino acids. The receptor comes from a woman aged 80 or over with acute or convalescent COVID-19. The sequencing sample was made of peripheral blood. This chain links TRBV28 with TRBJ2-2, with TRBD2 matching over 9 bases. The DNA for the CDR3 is TGTGCCAGCGGCCTTAGCGGGAGTACCGGGGAGCTGTTTTTT. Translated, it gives CASGLSGSTGELFF.